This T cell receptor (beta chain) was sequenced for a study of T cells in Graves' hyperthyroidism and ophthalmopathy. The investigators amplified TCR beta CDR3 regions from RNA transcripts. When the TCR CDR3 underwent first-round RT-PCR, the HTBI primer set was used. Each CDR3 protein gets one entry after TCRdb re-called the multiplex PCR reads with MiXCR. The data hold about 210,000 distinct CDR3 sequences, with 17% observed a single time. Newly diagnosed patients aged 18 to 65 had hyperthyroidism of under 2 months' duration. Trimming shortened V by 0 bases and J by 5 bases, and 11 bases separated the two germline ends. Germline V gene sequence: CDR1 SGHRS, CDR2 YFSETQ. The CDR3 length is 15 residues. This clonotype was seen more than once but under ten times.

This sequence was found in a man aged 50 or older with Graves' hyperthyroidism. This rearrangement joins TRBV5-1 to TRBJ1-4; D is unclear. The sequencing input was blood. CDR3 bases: TGCGCCAGCAGCTTGGGGGCAGCCGGGAATGAAAAACTGTTTTTT. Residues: CASSLGAAGNEKLFF.